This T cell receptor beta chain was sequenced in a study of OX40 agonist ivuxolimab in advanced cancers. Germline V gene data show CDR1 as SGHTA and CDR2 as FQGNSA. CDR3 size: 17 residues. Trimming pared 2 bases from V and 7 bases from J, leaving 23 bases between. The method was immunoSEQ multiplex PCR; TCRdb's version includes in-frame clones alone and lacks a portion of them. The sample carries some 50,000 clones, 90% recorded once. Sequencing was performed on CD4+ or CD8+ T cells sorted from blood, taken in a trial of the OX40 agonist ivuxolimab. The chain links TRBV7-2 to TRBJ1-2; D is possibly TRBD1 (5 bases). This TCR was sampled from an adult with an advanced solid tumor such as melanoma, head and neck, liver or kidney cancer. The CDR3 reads CASSLPGTYSKRTGYTF. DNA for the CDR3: TGTGCCAGCAGCTTACCCGGGACGTACTCAAAACGTACTGGCTACACCTTC.